This T cell receptor beta chain came from a study of T-cell memory formation after mild COVID-19. Overall study findings and caveats: Several responding clones turned up in pre-infection memory, indicating that cross-reactive memory may have taken part.

In TCRdb, the 5' RACE reads were re-called with MiXCR into one record per CDR3 protein. The data show about 350,000 distinct CDR3 sequences, roughly 15% seen once. CDR1 is LGHDT, CDR2 YNNKEL, per germline (reference sequence). With 0 bases removed from V and 0 bases from J, the gap between germline ends came to 11 bases. The CDR3 covers 16 residues. This clonotype has more than one count but fewer than ten. Its antigen is not identified. V usage is TRBV3-1 and J usage is TRBJ2-5; a weak D match, TRBD1 (6 bases). This TCR was recovered from a man aged 18 to 29 who had mild COVID-19 (a few samples of this study predate the infection). Cell type and time point are not known. The sample was PBMCs or a T cell subset sorted from them (not recorded which). CDR3 sequence (DNA): TGTGCCAGCAGCCAAGATGGGACACAGTACCAAGAGACCCAGTACTTC. This codes for CASSQDGTQYQETQYF.